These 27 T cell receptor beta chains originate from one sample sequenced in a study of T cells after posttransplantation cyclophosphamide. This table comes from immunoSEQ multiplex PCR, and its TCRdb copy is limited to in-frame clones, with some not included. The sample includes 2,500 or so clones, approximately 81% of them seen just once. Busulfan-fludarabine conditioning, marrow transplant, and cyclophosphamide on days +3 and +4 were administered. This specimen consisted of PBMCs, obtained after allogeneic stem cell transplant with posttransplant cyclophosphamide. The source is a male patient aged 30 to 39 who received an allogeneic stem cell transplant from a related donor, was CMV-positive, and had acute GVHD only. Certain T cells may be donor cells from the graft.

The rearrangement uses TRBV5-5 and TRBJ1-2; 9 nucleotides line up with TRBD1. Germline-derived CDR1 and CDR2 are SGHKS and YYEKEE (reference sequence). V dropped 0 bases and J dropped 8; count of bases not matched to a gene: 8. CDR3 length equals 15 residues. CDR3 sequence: CASSLETGGLGGYTF. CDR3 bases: TGTGCCAGCAGCTTGGAGACAGGGGGTCTGGGGGGCTACACCTTC.

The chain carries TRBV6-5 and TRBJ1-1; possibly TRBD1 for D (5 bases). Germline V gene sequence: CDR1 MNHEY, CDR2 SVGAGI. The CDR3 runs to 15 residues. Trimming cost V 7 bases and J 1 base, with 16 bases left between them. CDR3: CASTDAGTWNTEAFF. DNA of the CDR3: TGTGCCAGCACCGACGCAGGGACTTGGAACACTGAAGCTTTCTTT.

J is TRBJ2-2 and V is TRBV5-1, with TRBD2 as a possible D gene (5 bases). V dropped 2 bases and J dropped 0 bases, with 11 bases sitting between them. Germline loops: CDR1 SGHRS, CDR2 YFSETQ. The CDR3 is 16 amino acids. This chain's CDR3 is CASSFNGGANTGELFF. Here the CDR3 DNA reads TGCGCCAGCAGCTTCAATGGAGGCGCGAACACCGGGGAGCTGTTTTTT.

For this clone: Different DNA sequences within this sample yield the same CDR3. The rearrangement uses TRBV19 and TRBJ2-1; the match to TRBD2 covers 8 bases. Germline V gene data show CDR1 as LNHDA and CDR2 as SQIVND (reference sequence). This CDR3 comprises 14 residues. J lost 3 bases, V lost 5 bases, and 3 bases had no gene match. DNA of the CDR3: TGTGCCAGTAGTGCCGGGGGGGACTACAATGAGCAGTTCTTC. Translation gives CASSAGGDYNEQFF.

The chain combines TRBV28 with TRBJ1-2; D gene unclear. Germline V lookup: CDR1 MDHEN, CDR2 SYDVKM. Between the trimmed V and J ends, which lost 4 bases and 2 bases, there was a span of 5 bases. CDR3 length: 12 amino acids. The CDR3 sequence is CASSSGNYGYTF. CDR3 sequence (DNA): TGTGCCAGCAGTTCCGGGAACTATGGCTACACCTTC.

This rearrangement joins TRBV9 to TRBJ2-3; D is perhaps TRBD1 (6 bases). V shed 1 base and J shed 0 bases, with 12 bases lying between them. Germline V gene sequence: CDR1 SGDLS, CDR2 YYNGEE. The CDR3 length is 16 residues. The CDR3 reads CASSVQGLASTDTQYF. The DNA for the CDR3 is TGTGCCAGCAGCGTACAGGGGCTAGCTAGCACAGATACGCAGTATTTT. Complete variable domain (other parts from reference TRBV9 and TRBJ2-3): DSGVTQTPKHLITATGQRVTLRCSPRSGDLSVYWYQQSLDQGLQFLIQYYNGEERAKGNILERFSAQQFPDLHSELNLSSLELGDSALYFCASSVQGLASTDTQYFGPGTRLTVL.

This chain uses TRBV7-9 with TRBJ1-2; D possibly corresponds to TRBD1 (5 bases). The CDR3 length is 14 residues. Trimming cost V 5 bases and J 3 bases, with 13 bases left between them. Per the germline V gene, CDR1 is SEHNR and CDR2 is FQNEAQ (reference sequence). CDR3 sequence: CASSRQTGDYGYTF. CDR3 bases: TGTGCCAGCAGCAGACAGACGGGGGACTATGGCTACACCTTC.

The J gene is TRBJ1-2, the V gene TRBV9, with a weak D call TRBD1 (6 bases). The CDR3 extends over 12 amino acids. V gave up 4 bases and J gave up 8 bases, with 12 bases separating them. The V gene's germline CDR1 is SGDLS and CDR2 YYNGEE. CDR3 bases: TGTGCCAGCAGCAGCGGGGGCGAGGGCTACACCTTC. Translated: CASSSGGEGYTF.

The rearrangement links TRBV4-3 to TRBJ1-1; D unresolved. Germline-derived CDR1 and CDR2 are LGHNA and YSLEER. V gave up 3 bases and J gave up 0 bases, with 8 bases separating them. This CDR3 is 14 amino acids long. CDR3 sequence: CASSHAGLNTEAFF. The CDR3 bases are TGCGCCAGCAGCCACGCAGGCCTGAACACTGAAGCTTTCTTT.

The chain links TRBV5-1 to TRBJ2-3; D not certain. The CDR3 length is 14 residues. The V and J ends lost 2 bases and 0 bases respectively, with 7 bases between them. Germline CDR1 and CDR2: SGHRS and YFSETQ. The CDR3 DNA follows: TGCGCCAGCAGCTTTAGCAGTAGCACAGATACGCAGTATTTT. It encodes CASSFSSSTDTQYF.

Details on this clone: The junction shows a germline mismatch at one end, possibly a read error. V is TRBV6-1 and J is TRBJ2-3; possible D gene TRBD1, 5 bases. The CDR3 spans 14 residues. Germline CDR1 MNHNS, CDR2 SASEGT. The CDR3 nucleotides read TGCGCCGGTAGGGCAGGGCCCAACACAGATACGCAGTATTTT. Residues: CAGRAGPNTDTQYF.

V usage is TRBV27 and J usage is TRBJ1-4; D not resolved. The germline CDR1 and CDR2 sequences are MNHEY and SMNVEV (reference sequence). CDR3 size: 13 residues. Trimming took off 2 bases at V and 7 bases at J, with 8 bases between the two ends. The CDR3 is CASSLLVREKLFF. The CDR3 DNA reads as TGTGCCAGCAGTTTACTGGTGCGTGAAAAACTGTTTTTT.

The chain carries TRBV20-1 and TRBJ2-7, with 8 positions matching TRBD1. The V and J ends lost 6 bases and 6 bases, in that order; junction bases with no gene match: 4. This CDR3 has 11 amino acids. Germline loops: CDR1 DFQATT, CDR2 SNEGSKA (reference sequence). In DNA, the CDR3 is TGCAGTGCCTCCAGGGGGCCCGAGCAGTACTTC. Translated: CSASRGPEQYF.

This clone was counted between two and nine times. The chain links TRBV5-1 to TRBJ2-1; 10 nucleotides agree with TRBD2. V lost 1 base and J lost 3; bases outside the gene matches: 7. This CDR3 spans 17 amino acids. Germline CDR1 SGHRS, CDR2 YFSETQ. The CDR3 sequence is CASSLSGTSDFYNEQFF. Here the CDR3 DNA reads TGCGCCAGCAGCTTGTCCGGGACTAGCGATTTCTACAATGAGCAGTTCTTC.

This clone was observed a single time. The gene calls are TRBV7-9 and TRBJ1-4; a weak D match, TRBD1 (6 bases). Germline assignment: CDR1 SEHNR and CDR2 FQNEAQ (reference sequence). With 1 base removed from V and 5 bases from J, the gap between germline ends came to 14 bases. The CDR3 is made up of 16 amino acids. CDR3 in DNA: TGTGCCAGCAGCTTAGATATTGGACAGCGGAATGAAAAACTGTTTTTT. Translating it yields CASSLDIGQRNEKLFF.

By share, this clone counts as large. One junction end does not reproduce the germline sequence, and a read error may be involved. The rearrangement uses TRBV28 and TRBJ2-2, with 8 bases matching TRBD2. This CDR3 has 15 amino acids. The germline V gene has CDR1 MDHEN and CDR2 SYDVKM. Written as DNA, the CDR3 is TGTGCCAGCAGGCCAACTAGCGGAAACAACGGGGAGCTGTTTTTT. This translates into CASRPTSGNNGELFF.

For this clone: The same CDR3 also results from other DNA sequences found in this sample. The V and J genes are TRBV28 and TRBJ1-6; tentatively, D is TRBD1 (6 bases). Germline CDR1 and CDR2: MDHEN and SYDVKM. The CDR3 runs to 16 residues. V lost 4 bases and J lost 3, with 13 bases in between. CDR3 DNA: TGTGCCAGCAGTTCCGGGACACCAGACTATAATTCACCCCTCCACTTT. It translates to CASSSGTPDYNSPLHF.

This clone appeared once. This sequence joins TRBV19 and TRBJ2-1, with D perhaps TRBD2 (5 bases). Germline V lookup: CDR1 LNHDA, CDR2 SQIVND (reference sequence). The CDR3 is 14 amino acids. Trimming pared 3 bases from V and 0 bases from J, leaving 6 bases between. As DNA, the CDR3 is TGTGCCAGTAGTATTGGGAGCTCCTACAATGAGCAGTTCTTC. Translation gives CASSIGSSYNEQFF.

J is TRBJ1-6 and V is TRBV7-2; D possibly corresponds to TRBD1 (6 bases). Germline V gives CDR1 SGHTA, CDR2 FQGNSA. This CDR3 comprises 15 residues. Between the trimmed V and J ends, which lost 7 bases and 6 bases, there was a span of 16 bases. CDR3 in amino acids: CASKSPGHSNSPLHF. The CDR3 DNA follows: TGTGCCAGCAAGTCCCCGGGACATAGTAATTCACCCCTCCACTTT. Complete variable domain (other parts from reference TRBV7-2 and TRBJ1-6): GAGVSQSPSNKVTEKGKDVELRCDPISGHTALYWYRQSLGQGLEFLIYFQGNSAPDKSGLPSDRFSAERTGGSVSTLTIQRTQQEDSAVYLCASKSPGHSNSPLHFGNGTRLTVT.

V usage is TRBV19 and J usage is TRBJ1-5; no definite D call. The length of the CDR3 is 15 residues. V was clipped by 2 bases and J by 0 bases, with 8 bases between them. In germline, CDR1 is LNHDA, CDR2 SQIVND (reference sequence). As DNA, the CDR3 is TGTGCCAGTAGTATATCGGGTCTTAGCAATCAGCCCCAGCATTTT. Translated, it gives CASSISGLSNQPQHF.

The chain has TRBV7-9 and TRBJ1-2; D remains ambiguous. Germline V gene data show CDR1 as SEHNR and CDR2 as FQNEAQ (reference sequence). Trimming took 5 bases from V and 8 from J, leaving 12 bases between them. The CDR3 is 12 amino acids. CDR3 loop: CASSQPGVGYTF. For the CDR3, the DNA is TGTGCCAGCAGCCAACCAGGTGTGGGCTACACCTTC.

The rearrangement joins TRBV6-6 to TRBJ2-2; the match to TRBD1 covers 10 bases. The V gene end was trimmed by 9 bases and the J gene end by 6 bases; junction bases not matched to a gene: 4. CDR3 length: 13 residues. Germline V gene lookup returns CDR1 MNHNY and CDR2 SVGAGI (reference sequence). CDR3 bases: TGTGCCAGGGGGACAGGGGTTTCCGGGGAGCTGTTTTTT. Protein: CARGTGVSGELFF.

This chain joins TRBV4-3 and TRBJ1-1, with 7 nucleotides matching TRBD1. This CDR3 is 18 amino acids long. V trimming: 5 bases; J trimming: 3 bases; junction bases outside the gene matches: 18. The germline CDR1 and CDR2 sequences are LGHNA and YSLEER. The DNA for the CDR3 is TGCGCCAGCAGCAAAGTCGGCAGGGGGATTCTGGACGACACTGAAGCTTTCTTT. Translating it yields CASSKVGRGILDDTEAFF.

The chain's CDR3 is CSVETQAYNEQFF. DNA of the CDR3: TGCAGCGTTGAGACTCAAGCTTACAATGAGCAGTTCTTC. The rearrangement links TRBV29-1 to TRBJ2-1; no clear D gene. The ends were cut back, 3 bases at V and 4 bases at J, with 10 bases in the middle. The CDR3 is made up of 13 amino acids. The germline V gene has CDR1 SQVTM and CDR2 ANQGSEA.

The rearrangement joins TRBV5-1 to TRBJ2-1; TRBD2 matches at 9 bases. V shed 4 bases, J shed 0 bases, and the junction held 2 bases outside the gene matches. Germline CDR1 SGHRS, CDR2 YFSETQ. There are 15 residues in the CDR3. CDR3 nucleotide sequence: TGCGCCAGCAGCAATAGCGGGGGCTCCTACAATGAGCAGTTCTTC. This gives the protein CASSNSGGSYNEQFF.

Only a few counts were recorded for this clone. The CDR3 protein is CASSLSRGLSSYEQYF. The CDR3 DNA is TGCGCCAGCAGCTTATCCCGGGGTTTAAGCTCCTACGAGCAGTACTTC. The V and J genes are TRBV5-1 and TRBJ2-7, with TRBD2 as a possible D gene (5 bases). V was cut by 2 bases and J by 0 bases, with 15 bases left in between. Germline V gene sequence: CDR1 SGHRS, CDR2 YFSETQ. CDR3 length: 16 amino acids.

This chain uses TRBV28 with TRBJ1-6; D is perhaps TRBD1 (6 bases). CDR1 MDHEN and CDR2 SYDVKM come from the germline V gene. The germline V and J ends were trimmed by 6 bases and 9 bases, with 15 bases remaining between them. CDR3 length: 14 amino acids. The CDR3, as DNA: TGTGCCAGCAGGAAACAGGGAATGCGTTCACCCCTCCACTTT. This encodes CASRKQGMRSPLHF.